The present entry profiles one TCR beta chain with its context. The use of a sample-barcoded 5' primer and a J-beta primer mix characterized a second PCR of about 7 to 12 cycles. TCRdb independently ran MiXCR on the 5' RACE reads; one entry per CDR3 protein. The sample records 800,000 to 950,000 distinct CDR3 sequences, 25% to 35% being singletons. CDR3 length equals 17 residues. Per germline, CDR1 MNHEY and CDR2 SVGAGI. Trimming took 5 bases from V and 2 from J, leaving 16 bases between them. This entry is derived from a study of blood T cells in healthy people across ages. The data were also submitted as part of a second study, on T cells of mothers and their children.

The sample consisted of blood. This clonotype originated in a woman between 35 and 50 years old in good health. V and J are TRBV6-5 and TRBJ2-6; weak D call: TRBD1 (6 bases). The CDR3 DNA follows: TGTGCCAGCAGTCTACAGGGAACCTCCCCTGGGGCCAACGTCCTGACTTTC. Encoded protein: CASSLQGTSPGANVLTF.